Presented here are 3 T cell receptor beta chains from one specimen sequenced in a study of blood T cell repertoires in COVID-19. TCRdb keeps only in-frame clones here, not all; method: immunoSEQ multiplex PCR. This sample has tens of thousands of clones; 70% to 90% occur once, and the top ten carry 9% to 9.5%. Material: peripheral blood. Receptors were obtained from a human donor in a cohort sampled during active COVID-19.

CDR3 DNA: TGTGCCAGCAGCTTAGGGGACAGGGGGCTGAGAGAGACCCAGTACTTC. Translation gives CASSLGDRGLRETQYF. The J gene is TRBJ2-5, the V gene TRBV7-9; 12 bases line up with TRBD1. The V segment lost 1 base and the J segment 4 bases; nucleotides outside the gene matches: 4. This CDR3 region has 16 residues. The germline gives CDR1 SEHNR, CDR2 FQNEAQ (reference sequence).

The J gene is TRBJ2-7, the V gene TRBV30, with D tentatively TRBD2 (5 bases). The CDR3 is 13 amino acids. The V end lost 0 bases, the J end lost 5 bases, and 11 bases lay between the germline ends. From germline, CDR1 is GTSNPN and CDR2 SVGIG (reference sequence). The CDR3 region has the DNA TGTGCCTGGAGTGTTGAGGCTAGCCACGAGCAGTACTTC. It encodes CAWSVEASHEQYF. Filled out from reference TRBV30 and TRBJ2-7, the complete variable domain reads SQTIHQWPATLVQPVGSPLSLECTVEGTSNPNLYWYRQAAGRGLQLLFYSVGIGQISSEVPQNLSASRPQDRQFILSSKKLLLSDSGFYLCAWSVEASHEQYFGPGTRLTVT.

This clone appeared once. The chain uses TRBV20-1 and TRBJ1-1; no definite D call. CDR3 length: 11 amino acids. Germline assignment: CDR1 DFQATT and CDR2 SNEGSKA (reference sequence). Trimming shortened V by 5 bases and J by 4 bases, and 8 bases separated the two germline ends. CDR3 DNA: TGCAGTGCTGCTGACACCACTGAAGCTTTCTTT. Amino acid sequence: CSAADTTEAFF.